The next 3 T cell receptor beta chains were all read from a single sample in a study of blood T cells in healthy people across ages. Sample-barcoded 5' priming and a J-beta primer mix drove a second PCR of about 6 to 12 cycles. TCRdb re-called the 5' RACE reads with MiXCR, one entry per CDR3 protein. The sample lists some 1.6 million distinct CDR3 sequences, about 35% occurring once. Material for sequencing was blood. Receptors originate from a woman in her twenties or thirties in good health.

The rearrangement joins TRBV7-8 to TRBJ2-3; TRBD2 aligns across 8 bases. The CDR3 sequence is 17 residues long. Looked up from germline, CDR1 is SGHVS and CDR2 is FQNEAQ. The trim removed 1 base at V and 4 bases at J, leaving 10 bases unmatched. CDR3 DNA: TGTGCCAGCAGCTTAGTCTTTGCGGGAGGTTGGTCAGATACGCAGTATTTT. Protein product: CASSLVFAGGWSDTQYF.

The chain links TRBV10-3 to TRBJ1-1; weak D call: TRBD1 (5 bases). The V end lost 8 bases, the J end lost 8 bases, and 18 bases lay between the germline ends. The CDR3 consists of 13 residues. CDR1 ENHRY and CDR2 SYGVKD come from the germline V gene. The CDR3 DNA follows: TGTGCCATCTCCAGGGAGGGCGACTCGGAAGCTTTCTTT. Translation gives CAISREGDSEAFF.

The chain links TRBV19 to TRBJ2-1, with D unclear. The germline V gene encodes CDR1 LNHDA and CDR2 SQIVND (reference sequence). CDR3 length equals 14 residues. The V end lost 2 bases, the J end lost 6 bases, and 11 bases lay between the germline ends. The CDR3 protein is CASSIRMMANEQFF. DNA of the CDR3: TGTGCCAGTAGTATACGGATGATGGCCAATGAGCAGTTCTTC.